The clone carrying this TCR beta chain has a count of ten or more. The sample is drawn from a study of regulatory T cells in long-lasting Graves disease. To make TCR beta libraries, researchers used iRepertoire HTBI primers and Arm-PCR of CDR3 regions. Via MiXCR, TCRdb re-called the multiplex PCR reads, giving one row per CDR3 protein. Here the sample spans about 440,000 distinct CDR3 sequences, about 16% being singletons. Time point here: newly diagnosed GD, antithyroid drugs for less than 3 months. PBMC RNA was the source of the TCR library. CDR1 and CDR2 from the germline V gene are MDHEN and SYDVKM. The CDR3 spans 19 residues. Trimming cost V 3 bases and J 0 bases, with 21 bases left between them. These same data were also listed under a study on T cells in Graves' hyperthyroidism and ophthalmopathy. That study reports: Stable Graves' hyperthyroidism denoted no ophthalmopathy progression over 18 months.

The chain joins TRBV28 to TRBJ2-4; no clear D gene. The sequence came from a woman aged 30 to 39 with Graves disease. Here the sequenced sample was peripheral blood mononuclear cells (PBMCs), taken at new diagnosis, from a patient treated with antithyroid drugs. The CDR3 DNA follows: TGTGCCAGCAGTTTTGTGGTAGGTGGGAAGACACTAGCCAAAAACATTCAGTACTTC. Translation: CASSFVVGGKTLAKNIQYF. The full variable domain, completed using reference TRBV28 and TRBJ2-4, is DVKVTQSSRYLVKRTGEKVFLECVQDMDHENMFWYRQDPGLGLRLIYFSYDVKMKEKGDIPEGYSVSREKKERFSLILESASTNQTSMYLCASSFVVGGKTLAKNIQYFGAGTRLSVL.